The subject of this entry is one T cell receptor beta chain. The antigen it binds to is not known. No much larger clone exists at a distance of one base, and base qualities are not known. The collaborating institutions used their own protocols to collect whole blood in K2EDTA tubes. For TCRbeta analysis, collaborators shipped samples in one of three forms: frozen whole blood, isolated PBMCs, or DNA extracted from either of those sample types. This specimen belongs to a study of blood T cell repertoires in COVID-19 (dated by TCRdb to 2018 to 2020). About the investigation overall: Samples covering the acute and convalescent phases of COVID-19 were provided by collaborators in the United States, Italy and Spain. The material from the prospective study consisted of cDNA or gDNA derived from T cells, B-cell-depleted T cells, or PBMCs. The dataset comprised deeply sampled blood TCRbeta repertoires from subjects exposed to, actively infected with, or recovered from COVID-19. The repertoires were released in a freely available public database meant as a resource for research on the immune response to SARS-CoV-2. Samples were obtained from the ongoing ImmuneRACE study (first 160 participants) and from over 1,000 subjects provided by 6 global collaborators. The sample metadata nearly always contained a de-identified subject ID, COVID-19 status, age in years and sex. HLA class I and class II types, where available, came from metadata supplied by the sample provider rather than from assay-based typing. General conclusions and limits of the study: The amount of clinical and demographic metadata varied by source and participant and was provided uncurated.

The immunoSEQ Assay, a bias-controlled multiplex PCR, was used to amplify TCRbeta CDR3 regions from genomic DNA. Per the original workflow: Nucleated cell counts per sample were estimated from amplification of reference gene primers within the assay. To quantify the absolute abundance of each unique TCRbeta CDR3 rearrangement, sequence reads were collapsed and filtered. For each sample, productive Simpson clonality was calculated as the square root of Simpson's diversity index over productive rearrangements. TCRdb's version of the immuneACCESS table is confined to in-frame rearrangements and falls short of the full clone set. An unresolved V gene accounts for under half of the shortfall where checked; the remainder is of unknown origin. D and trimming come from the DNA, and the V and J calls and clone size come from that table. The sample table lists about 95,000 clones, approximately 89% of them with a count of one. Together, the top ten hold approximately 18% of the sample.

CDR1 and CDR2 are read off the germline V gene (reference sequence) as GTSNPN and SVGIG. Cut back by 4 bases and 4 bases, the V and J ends lie 8 bases apart. The CDR3, cysteine through phenylalanine, is 11 amino acids long. Only the CDR3 DNA is retained, 33 bases long and in frame from the first base. Recombination linked TRBV30 to TRBJ2-7, with no confidently assigned D gene. The specimen was peripheral blood. The receptor's source is a human donor in a cohort sampled during active COVID-19. The DNA is as follows: TGTGCCTGGACCGTCGGGTACGAGCAGTACTTC. Translated, this gives CAWTVGYEQYF.